Each of the 13 T cell receptor beta chains below was sequenced from the same sample in a study of Graves' ophthalmopathy and Graves' hyperthyroidism. TCR beta CDR3 amplification used RNA transcripts. HTBI primers served in a first-round RT-PCR, which a second-round multiplex PCR followed. TCRdb re-analysed the multiplex PCR reads in MiXCR, keeping a single row per CDR3 protein. Here the sample spans about 210,000 distinct CDR3 sequences, approximately 28% being singletons. The specimen was peripheral blood. The receptors originated from a man aged 45-65 years with Graves' ophthalmopathy.

This clonotype came up many times. It may be a read error: a sequence one base away is much more abundant. The rearrangement joins TRBV13 to TRBJ2-7, with TRBD1 identical over 9 bases. Germline loops: CDR1 PRHDT, CDR2 FYEKMQ (reference sequence). Germline trimming cut 5 bases from V and 2 bases from J; bases unmatched to any gene: 4. The CDR3 is made up of 14 amino acids. DNA of the CDR3: TGTGCCAGCAGCACCGGGACAGGGCCCTACGAGCAGTACTTC. It is translated as CASSTGTGPYEQYF.

The chain has TRBV28 and TRBJ1-2; no definite D call. The V gene lost 2 bases and the J gene lost 8 bases, with 9 bases spanning the gap. Germline loops: CDR1 MDHEN, CDR2 SYDVKM. The CDR3 sequence is 12 residues long. The CDR3 nucleotides read TGTGCCAGCAGTTTAGGGCCGAGGGGCTACACCTTC. The encoded protein is CASSLGPRGYTF.

The chain couples TRBV6-1 to TRBJ2-2, with 8 bases that match TRBD1. With 7 bases clipped from V and 7 bases from J, the junction kept 8 bases outside the gene matches. Germline assignment: CDR1 MNHNS and CDR2 SASEGT. The CDR3 is made up of 14 amino acids. The CDR3 DNA is TGTGCCAGCACTCGGACAGGGTCTAACGGGGAGCTGTTTTTT. Translation: CASTRTGSNGELFF.

The V call is TRBV28, the J call TRBJ1-5, with D possibly being TRBD1 (6 bases). CDR3 length: 14 residues. The V end lost 6 bases, the J end lost 5 bases, and 14 bases lay between the germline ends. Looked up from germline, CDR1 is MDHEN and CDR2 is SYDVKM. This CDR3 is CASRPGQLYQPQHF. As DNA, the CDR3 is TGTGCCAGCAGACCCGGACAGTTATATCAGCCCCAGCATTTT.

This clonotype has a count of ten or more. This rearrangement joins TRBV6-1 to TRBJ1-2; 8 bases fit TRBD1. This CDR3 contains 15 residues. The V and J ends lost 4 bases and 4 bases, in that order; junction bases with no gene match: 8. Germline loops: CDR1 MNHNS, CDR2 SASEGT. The CDR3 protein is CASSAPRGLSYGYTF. CDR3 in DNA: TGTGCCAGCAGTGCCCCCAGGGGGCTTAGCTATGGCTACACCTTC.

This clonotype was counted many times. The junction differs from germline at one of its ends, possibly a read error. CDR3 in amino acids: CASNLLAGGADTQYF. CDR3 sequence (DNA): TGTGCCAGCAACTTACTAGCGGGAGGCGCGGATACGCAGTATTTT. The V call is TRBV7-8, the J call TRBJ2-3, with 12 bases fitting TRBD2. This CDR3 is built from 15 residues. Germline CDR1 reads SGHVS; CDR2 reads FQNEAQ.

Ten or more counts support this clonotype. V is TRBV20-1 and J is TRBJ1-5; D gene uncertain. The CDR3 runs 12 residues. Trimming stripped 2 bases from V and 6 bases from J, with 8 bases between. Germline assignment: CDR1 DFQATT and CDR2 SNEGSKA (reference sequence). CDR3 DNA sequence: TGCAGTGCTAGAAGGCGAGGTCAGCCCCAGCATTTT. This gives the protein CSARRRGQPQHF.

This clonotype was picked up many times. The chain has TRBV7-3 and TRBJ2-2; D unclear. Trimming took 3 bases from V and 1 from J, leaving 6 bases between them. The CDR3 contains 14 residues. Germline V lookup: CDR1 SGHTA, CDR2 FQGTGA. For the CDR3, the DNA is TGTGCCAGCAGCTTGGGGATGAACACCGGGGAGCTGTTTTTT. As protein: CASSLGMNTGELFF.

This clonotype was seen ten or more times. The chain couples TRBV15 to TRBJ2-7; TRBD2 matches 7 bases. CDR1 and CDR2 (germline): LNHNV, YYDKDF (reference sequence). There are 16 residues in the CDR3. Unmatched junction bases numbered 5, after V lost 0 bases and J lost 0 bases. CDR3 nucleotides: TGTGCCACCAGCAGAGATGACCGCGGGGGCTCCTACGAGCAGTACTTC. Residues: CATSRDDRGGSYEQYF.

This clonotype was detected many times. This chain links TRBV2 with TRBJ2-5, with TRBD2 matching 7 bases. The CDR3 totals 15 residues. With 6 bases clipped from V and 5 bases from J, the junction kept 12 bases outside the gene matches. Looked up from germline, CDR1 is SNHLY and CDR2 is FYNNEI. This CDR3 reads CASSFRDREVETQYF. CDR3 nucleotides: TGTGCCAGCAGCTTCCGGGACCGGGAGGTGGAGACCCAGTACTTC.

This clonotype was picked up many times. The chain is built from TRBV7-3 and TRBJ2-5, with D possibly TRBD2 on 6 matching bases. Germline V CDR1 and CDR2: SGHTA, FQGTGA. V was shortened by 1 base and J by 0 bases, with 12 bases between the two germline ends. The CDR3 has 16 residues. CDR3: CASSLNGGANQETQYF. CDR3 DNA: TGTGCCAGCAGCTTAAACGGCGGGGCGAACCAAGAGACCCAGTACTTC.

This clonotype was counted at least ten times. The gene calls are TRBV15 and TRBJ1-2; a possible D gene is TRBD1 (5 bases). V gave up 1 base and J gave up 6 bases, with 9 bases separating them. This CDR3 is built from 13 residues. CDR1 is LNHNV and CDR2 is YYDKDF in the germline V gene (reference sequence). CDR3 coding DNA: TGTGCCACCAGCAGAGGACCGGGGGATGGCTACACCTTC. As protein: CATSRGPGDGYTF.

The rearrangement joins TRBV12-5 to TRBJ2-7; D is possibly TRBD2 (6 bases). V was cut by 3 bases and J by 3 bases, with 9 bases left in between. Germline V gives CDR1 LGHNT, CDR2 FRNRAP. The CDR3 covers 13 residues. The CDR3 here is CASGLSGVYEQYF. Written as DNA, the CDR3 is TGTGCTAGTGGTTTATCGGGGGTCTACGAGCAGTACTTC. Using reference TRBV12-5 and TRBJ2-7 for the parts outside the CDR3, the full variable domain is DARVTQTPRHKVTEMGQEVTMRCQPILGHNTVFWYRQTMMQGLELLAYFRNRAPLDDSGMPKDRFSAEMPDATLATLKIQPSEPRDSAVYFCASGLSGVYEQYFGPGTRLTVT.